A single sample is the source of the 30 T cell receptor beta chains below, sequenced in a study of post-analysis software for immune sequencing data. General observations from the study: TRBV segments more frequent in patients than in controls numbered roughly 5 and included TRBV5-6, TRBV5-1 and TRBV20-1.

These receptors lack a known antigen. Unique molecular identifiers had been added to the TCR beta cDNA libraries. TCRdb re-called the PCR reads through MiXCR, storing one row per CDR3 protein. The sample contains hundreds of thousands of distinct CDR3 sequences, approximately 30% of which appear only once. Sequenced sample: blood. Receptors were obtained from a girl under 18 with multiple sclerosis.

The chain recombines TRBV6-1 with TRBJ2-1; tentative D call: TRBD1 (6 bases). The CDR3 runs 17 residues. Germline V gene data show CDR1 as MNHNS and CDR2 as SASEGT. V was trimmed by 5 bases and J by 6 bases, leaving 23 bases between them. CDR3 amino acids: CASSQPAGTRRVNEQFF. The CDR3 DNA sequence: TGTGCCAGCAGTCAACCAGCCGGGACACGAAGAGTCAATGAGCAGTTCTTC.

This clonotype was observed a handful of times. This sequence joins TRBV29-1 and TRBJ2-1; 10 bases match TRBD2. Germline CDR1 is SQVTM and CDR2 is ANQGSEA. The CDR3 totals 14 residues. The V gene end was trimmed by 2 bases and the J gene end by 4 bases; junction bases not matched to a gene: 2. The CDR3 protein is CSVETAGGYNEQFF. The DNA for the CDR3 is TGCAGCGTTGAAACAGCGGGGGGGTACAATGAGCAGTTCTTC.

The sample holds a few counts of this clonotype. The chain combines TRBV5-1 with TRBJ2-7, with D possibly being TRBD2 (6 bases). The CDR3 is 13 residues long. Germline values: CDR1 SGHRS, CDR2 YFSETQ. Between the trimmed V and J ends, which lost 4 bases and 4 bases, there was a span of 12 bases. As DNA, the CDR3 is TGCGCCAGCAGCGGCGGGACTTATTACGAGCAGTACTTC. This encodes CASSGGTYYEQYF.

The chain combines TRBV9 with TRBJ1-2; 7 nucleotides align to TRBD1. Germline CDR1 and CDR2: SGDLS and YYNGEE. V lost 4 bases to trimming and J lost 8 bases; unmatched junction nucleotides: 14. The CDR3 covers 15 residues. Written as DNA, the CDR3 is TGTGCCAGCAGCCAGGGGACAGCCCAAGCTAGGGGCTACACCTTC. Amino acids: CASSQGTAQARGYTF.

The CDR3 region has the DNA TGTGCCAGCAGCCAAATTTTTAGCGGCACTGAAGCTTTCTTT. It codes for CASSQIFSGTEAFF. The chain combines TRBV5-5 with TRBJ1-1; the D is unclear. Trimming shortened V by 4 bases and J by 4 bases, and 14 bases separated the two germline ends. Looked up from germline, CDR1 is SGHKS and CDR2 is YYEKEE (reference sequence). The CDR3 has 14 amino acids.

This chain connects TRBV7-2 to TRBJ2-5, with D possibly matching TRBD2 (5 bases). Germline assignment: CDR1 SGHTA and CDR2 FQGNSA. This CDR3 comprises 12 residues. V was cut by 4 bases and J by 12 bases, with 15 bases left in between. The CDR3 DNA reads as TGTGCCAGCAGCTCGGGCCTAGTCGGGGAGTACTTC. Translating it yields CASSSGLVGEYF.

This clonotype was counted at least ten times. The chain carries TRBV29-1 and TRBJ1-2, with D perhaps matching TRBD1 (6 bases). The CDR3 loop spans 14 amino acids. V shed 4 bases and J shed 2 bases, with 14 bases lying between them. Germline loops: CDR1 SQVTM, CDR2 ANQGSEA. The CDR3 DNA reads TGCAGCGTTGGGCTTGGGGGCGCAAACTATGGCTACACCTTC. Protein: CSVGLGGANYGYTF.

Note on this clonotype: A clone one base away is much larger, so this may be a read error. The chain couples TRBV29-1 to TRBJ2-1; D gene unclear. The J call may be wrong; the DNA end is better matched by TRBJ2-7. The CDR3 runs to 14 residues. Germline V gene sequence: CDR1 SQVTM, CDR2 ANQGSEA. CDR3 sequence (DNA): TGCAGCGTTGAAAAGGGCACCTCCTACAATGAGCAGTACTTC. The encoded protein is CSVEKGTSYNEQYF.

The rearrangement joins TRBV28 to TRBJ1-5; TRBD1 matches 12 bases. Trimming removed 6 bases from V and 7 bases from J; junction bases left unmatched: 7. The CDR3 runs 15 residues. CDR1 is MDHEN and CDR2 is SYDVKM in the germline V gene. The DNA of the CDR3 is TGTGCCAGCAGCAGGGGGACAGGGGGCCACCAGCCCCAGCATTTT. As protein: CASSRGTGGHQPQHF.

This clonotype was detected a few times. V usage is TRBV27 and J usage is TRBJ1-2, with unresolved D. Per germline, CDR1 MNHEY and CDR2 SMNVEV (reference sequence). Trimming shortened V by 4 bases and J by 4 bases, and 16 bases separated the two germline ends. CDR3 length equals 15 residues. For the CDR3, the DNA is TGTGCCAGCAGTTCCCCATTGGAGGGCGTCTATGGCTACACCTTC. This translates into CASSSPLEGVYGYTF.

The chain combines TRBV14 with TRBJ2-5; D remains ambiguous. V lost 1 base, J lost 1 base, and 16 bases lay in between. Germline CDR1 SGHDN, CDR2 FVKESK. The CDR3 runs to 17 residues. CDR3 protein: CASSQVEIWASQETQYF. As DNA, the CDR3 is TGTGCCAGCAGCCAAGTCGAAATTTGGGCCAGCCAAGAGACCCAGTACTTC. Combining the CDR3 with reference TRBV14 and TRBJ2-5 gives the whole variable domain EAGVTQFPSHSVIEKGQTVTLRCDPISGHDNLYWYRRVMGKEIKFLLHFVKESKQDESGMPNNRFLAERTGGTYSTLKVQPAELEDSGVYFCASSQVEIWASQETQYFGPGTRLLVL.

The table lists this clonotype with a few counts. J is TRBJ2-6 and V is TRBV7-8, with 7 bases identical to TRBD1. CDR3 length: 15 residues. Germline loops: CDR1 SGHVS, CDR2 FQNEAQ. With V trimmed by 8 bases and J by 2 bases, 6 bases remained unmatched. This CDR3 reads CASGPGQAGANVLTF. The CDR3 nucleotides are TGTGCCAGCGGACCCGGACAGGCTGGGGCCAACGTCCTGACTTTC.

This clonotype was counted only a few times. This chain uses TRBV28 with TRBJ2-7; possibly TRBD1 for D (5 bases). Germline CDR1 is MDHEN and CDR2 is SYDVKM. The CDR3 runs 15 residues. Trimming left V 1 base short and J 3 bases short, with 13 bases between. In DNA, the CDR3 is TGTGCCAGCAGTTTATCCGGGCAGGGCCTCTACGAGCAGTACTTC. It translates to CASSLSGQGLYEQYF.

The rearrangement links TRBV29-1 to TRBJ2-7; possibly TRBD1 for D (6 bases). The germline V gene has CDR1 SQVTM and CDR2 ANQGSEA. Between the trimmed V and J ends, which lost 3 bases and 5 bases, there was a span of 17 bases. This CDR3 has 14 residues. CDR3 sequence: CSVDRAGAGHEQYF. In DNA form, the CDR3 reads TGCAGCGTTGATCGGGCAGGGGCAGGCCACGAGCAGTACTTC.

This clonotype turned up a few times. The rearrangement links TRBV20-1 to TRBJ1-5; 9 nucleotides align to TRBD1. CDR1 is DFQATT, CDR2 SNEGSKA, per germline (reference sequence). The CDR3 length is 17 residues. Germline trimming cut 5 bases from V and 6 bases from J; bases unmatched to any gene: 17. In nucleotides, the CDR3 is TGCAGTGCTGGTCCCGGGACAGGGCGTGGCCGGGGTCAGCCCCAGCATTTT. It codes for CSAGPGTGRGRGQPQHF.

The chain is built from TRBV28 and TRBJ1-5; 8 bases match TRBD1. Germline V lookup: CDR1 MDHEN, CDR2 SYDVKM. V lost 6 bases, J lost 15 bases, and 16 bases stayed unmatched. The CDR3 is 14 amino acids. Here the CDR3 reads CASRGGQAFLTPHF. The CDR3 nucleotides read TGTGCCAGCAGGGGGGGACAGGCCTTCCTGACCCCGCATTTT.

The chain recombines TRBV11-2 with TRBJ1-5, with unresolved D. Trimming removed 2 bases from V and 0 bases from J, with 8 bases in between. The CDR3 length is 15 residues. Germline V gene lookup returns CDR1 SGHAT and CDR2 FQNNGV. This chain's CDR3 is CASSLTYHSNQPQHF. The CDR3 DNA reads TGTGCCAGCAGCTTAACATACCATAGCAATCAGCCCCAGCATTTT. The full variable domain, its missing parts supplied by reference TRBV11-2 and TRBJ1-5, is EAGVAQSPRYKIIEKRQSVAFWCNPISGHATLYWYQQILGQGPKLLIQFQNNGVVDDSQLPKDRFSAERLKGVDSTLKIQPAKLEDSAVYLCASSLTYHSNQPQHFGDGTRLSIL.

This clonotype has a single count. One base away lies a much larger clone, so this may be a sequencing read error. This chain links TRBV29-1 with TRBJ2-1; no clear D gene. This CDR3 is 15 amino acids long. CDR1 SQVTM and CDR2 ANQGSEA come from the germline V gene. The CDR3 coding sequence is TGCGGCGTTGATGAGGAGATCACCCTCTACAATGAGCAGTTCTTC. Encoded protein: CGVDEEITLYNEQFF.

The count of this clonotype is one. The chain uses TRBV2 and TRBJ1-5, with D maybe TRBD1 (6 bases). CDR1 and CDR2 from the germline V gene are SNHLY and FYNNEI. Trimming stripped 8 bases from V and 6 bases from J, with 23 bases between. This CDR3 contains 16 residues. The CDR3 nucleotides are TGTGCCAGCGCTGGGGGGGGATACAGGGCCGGTCAGCCCCAGCATTTT. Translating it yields CASAGGGYRAGQPQHF.

Written as DNA, the CDR3 is TGTGCCAGCAGCTCTGTCCCGGGACAGGGATCTAGCACAGATACGCAGTATTTT. Amino acid sequence: CASSSVPGQGSSTDTQYF. The chain employs TRBV7-9 and TRBJ2-3; 9 positions agree with TRBD1. There are 18 residues in the CDR3. Germline trimming cut 4 bases from V and 0 bases from J; bases unmatched to any gene: 11. Germline V gene sequence: CDR1 SEHNR, CDR2 FQNEAQ (reference sequence).

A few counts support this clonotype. The CDR3 loop reads CASRPTGGMSQPQHF. The CDR3 nucleotides read TGTGCCAGCAGGCCGACAGGGGGCATGAGTCAGCCCCAGCATTTT. The rearrangement links TRBV12-3 or TRBV12-4 to TRBJ1-5, with TRBD1 matching over 10 bases. CDR3 size: 15 residues. With 6 bases clipped from V and 6 bases from J, the junction kept 8 bases outside the gene matches.

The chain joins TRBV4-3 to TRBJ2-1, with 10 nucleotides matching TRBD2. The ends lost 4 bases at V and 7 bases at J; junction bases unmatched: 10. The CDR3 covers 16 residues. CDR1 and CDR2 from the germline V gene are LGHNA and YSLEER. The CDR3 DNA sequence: TGCGCCAGCAGCCCGTATCCTAGCGGGAGTAGGAATGAGCAGTTCTTC. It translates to CASSPYPSGSRNEQFF.

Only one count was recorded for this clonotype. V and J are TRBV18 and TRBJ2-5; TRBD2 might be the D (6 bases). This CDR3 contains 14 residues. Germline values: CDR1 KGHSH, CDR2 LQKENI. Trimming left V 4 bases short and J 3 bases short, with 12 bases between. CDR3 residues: CASSRQAGKETQYF. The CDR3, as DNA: TGTGCCAGCTCACGCCAGGCGGGGAAAGAGACCCAGTACTTC.

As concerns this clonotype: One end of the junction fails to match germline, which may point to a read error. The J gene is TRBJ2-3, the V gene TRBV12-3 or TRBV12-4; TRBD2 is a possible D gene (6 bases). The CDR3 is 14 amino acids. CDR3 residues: CASSFRAGTDTQYF. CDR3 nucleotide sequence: TGCGCCAGCAGCTTTCGGGCGGGGACAGATACGCAGTATTTT.

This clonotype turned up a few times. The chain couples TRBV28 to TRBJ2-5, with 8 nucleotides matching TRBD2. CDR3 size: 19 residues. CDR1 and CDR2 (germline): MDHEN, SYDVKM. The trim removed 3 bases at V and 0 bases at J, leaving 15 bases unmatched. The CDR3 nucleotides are TGTGCCAGCAGTTTGCCCGTGTTGGGTGGCGGGGGGTACCAAGAGACCCAGTACTTC. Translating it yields CASSLPVLGGGGYQETQYF.

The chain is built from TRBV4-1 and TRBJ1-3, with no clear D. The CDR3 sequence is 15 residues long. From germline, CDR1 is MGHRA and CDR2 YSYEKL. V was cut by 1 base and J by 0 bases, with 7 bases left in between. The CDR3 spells CASSQAGASGNTIYF. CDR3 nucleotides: TGCGCCAGCAGCCAAGCAGGTGCCTCTGGAAACACCATATATTTT.

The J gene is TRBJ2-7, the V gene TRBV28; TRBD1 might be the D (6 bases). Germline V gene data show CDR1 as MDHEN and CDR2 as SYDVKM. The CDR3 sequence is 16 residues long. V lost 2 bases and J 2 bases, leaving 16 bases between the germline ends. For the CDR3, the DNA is TGTGCCAGCAGTTTAGAGTTTAGGGGGTCCGCCTACGAGCAGTACTTC. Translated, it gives CASSLEFRGSAYEQYF.

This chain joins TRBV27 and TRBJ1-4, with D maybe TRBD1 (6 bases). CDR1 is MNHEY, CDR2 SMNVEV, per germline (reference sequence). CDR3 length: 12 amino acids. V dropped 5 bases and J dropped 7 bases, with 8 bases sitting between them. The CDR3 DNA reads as TGTGCCAGCAGTACAGGGATTGAAAAACTGTTTTTT. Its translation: CASSTGIEKLFF.

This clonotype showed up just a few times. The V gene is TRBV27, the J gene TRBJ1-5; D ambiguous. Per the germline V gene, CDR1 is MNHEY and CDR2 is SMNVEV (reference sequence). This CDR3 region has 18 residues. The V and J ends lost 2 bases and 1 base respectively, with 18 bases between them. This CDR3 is CASSLIPTRAGSNQPQHF. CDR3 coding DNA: TGTGCCAGCAGTTTAATCCCCACGAGGGCAGGCAGCAATCAGCCCCAGCATTTT.

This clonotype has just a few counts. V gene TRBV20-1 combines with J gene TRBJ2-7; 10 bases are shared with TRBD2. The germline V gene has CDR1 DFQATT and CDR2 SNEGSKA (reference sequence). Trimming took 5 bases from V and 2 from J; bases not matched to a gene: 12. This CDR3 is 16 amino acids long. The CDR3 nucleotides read TGCAGTGCTCGGACGGCTAGCGGGAGACCACCCTACGAGCAGTACTTC. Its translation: CSARTASGRPPYEQYF.